Reported below is one TCR beta chain. RNA in amounts of roughly 0.5 to 1 ug was reverse transcribed with random hexamers. Coverage of TCR beta CDR3 amplification by immunoSEQ multiplex PCR extended to 54 Vbeta and 13 Jbeta. TCRdb fed the immunoSEQ multiplex PCR reads into MiXCR, producing one record per CDR3 protein. The sample lists 100,000 to 150,000 distinct CDR3 sequences, nearly 95% occurring once. The data derive from a study of CD8 T cells in Susac syndrome. V gave up 5 bases and J gave up 7 bases; unmatched junction bases: 2. The germline V gene has CDR1 SGHTA and CDR2 FQGNSA. The CDR3 contains 12 residues.

The clonotype comes from a human donor in good health. Sequenced sample: CD4+ T cells from PBMCs. The genes are TRBV7-2 and TRBJ2-1, with 7 nucleotides matching TRBD2. The CDR3 reads CASSRSGNEQFF. In nucleotides, the CDR3 is TGTGCCAGCAGCCGTAGCGGGAATGAGCAGTTCTTC.